These T cell receptor beta chains were read from a single sample in a study of blood T cell repertoires in COVID-19. Assay used: immunoSEQ multiplex PCR; TCRdb lists only in-frame clones, some missing. Among 350,000 to 400,000 clones listed, about 90% were seen once. Specimen: peripheral blood. These receptors were obtained from a young woman with COVID-19, enrolled during active disease. The CDR3 runs from the conserved cysteine through the conserved F or W. D genes are given only for firm matches. Not all rows give a size; the values are once, few, many and, for expanded clones, a class.

-	TRBD2	TRBV9	TRBJ2-1	16	CASSVRTSGRIGEQFF	TGTGCCAGCAGCGTGAGGACTAGCGGGAGAATAGGTGAGCAGTTCTTC
-	-	TRBV11-2	TRBJ2-1	18	CASSLGVVGAGTDNEQFF	TGTGCCAGCAGCTTAGGGGTAGTGGGGGCCGGGACGGACAATGAGCAGTTCTTC
-	TRBD1	TRBV6-5	TRBJ1-1	14	CASSSGTAVGEAFF	TGTGCCAGCAGCTCCGGGACAGCGGTTGGTGAAGCTTTCTTT
-	TRBD2	TRBV3-1/TRBV3-2	TRBJ2-3	17	CASSQDRAGDSTDTQYF	TGTGCCAGCAGCCAAGATCGGGCGGGAGATAGCACAGATACGCAGTATTTT
-	-	TRBV7-9	TRBJ2-6	18	CASSRRIPRGNGANVLTF	TGTGCCAGCAGCCGAAGGATCCCTAGGGGTAATGGGGCCAACGTCCTGACTTTC
-	-	TRBV29-1	TRBJ2-7	14	CSVISGAGASEQYF	TGCAGCGTTATAAGCGGCGCAGGGGCTTCTGAGCAGTACTTC
-	TRBD2	TRBV5-4	TRBJ2-1	15	CASSPGLAGRNEQFF	TGTGCCAGCAGCCCCGGACTAGCGGGACGCAATGAGCAGTTCTTC
-	TRBD1	TRBV28	TRBJ1-2	14	CASRWAGGNYGYTF	TGTGCCAGCAGGTGGGCAGGGGGGAACTATGGCTACACCTTC
-	-	TRBV10-3	TRBJ1-2	16	CAISATVGQGNYGYTF	TGTGCCATCAGTGCGACCGTGGGGCAGGGGAATTATGGCTACACCTTC
-	TRBD1	TRBV7-8	TRBJ2-3	13	CASQGVLVHTQYF	TGTGCCAGCCAGGGGGTCCTGGTGCATACGCAGTATTTT
-	-	TRBV9	TRBJ2-2	16	CASSIQTGRNTGELFF	TGTGCCAGCAGCATCCAGACAGGTCGGAACACCGGGGAGCTGTTTTTT
-	TRBD2	TRBV9	TRBJ2-1	16	CASSVSSGRWYNEQFF	TGTGCCAGCAGCGTGTCCAGCGGGAGGTGGTACAATGAGCAGTTCTTC
-	TRBD1	TRBV4-3	TRBJ1-3	14	CASSLTGVGNTIYF	TGCGCCAGCAGCCTGACAGGGGTCGGAAACACCATATATTTT
few	TRBD1	TRBV7-2	TRBJ1-5	14	CASSLTGQTQPQHF	TGTGCCAGCAGCTTAACGGGACAGACTCAGCCCCAGCATTTT
-	-	TRBV5-6	TRBJ2-1	18	CASSLNRGGSPNYNEQFF	TGTGCCAGCAGCTTGAATCGTGGCGGTTCCCCTAACTACAATGAGCAGTTCTTC
once	-	TRBV27	TRBJ2-3	16	CASSPGLTSSTDTQYF	TGTGCCAGCAGCCCAGGACTAACTTCTAGCACAGATACGCAGTATTTT
once	-	TRBV2	TRBJ1-2	14	CASSLTGSPYGYTF	TGTGCCAGCAGCTTAACAGGGTCCCCTTATGGCTACACCTTC
-	TRBD1	TRBV5-1	TRBJ2-4	14	CASSWGQGQNIQYF	TGCGCCAGCAGCTGGGGACAGGGGCAAAACATTCAGTACTTC
-	-	TRBV19	TRBJ1-5	14	CASSIDLGGQPQHF	TGTGCCAGTAGTATTGATCTAGGAGGTCAGCCCCAGCATTTT
-	TRBD1	TRBV3-1/TRBV3-2	TRBJ2-5	16	CASSQDGVRGIETQYF	TGTGCCAGCAGCCAAGATGGGGTCAGGGGGATTGAGACCCAGTACTTC
-	-	TRBV19	TRBJ1-4	14	CASSIGHINEKLFF	TGTGCCAGTAGTATAGGACACATTAATGAAAAACTGTTTTTT
-	-	TRBV6-5	TRBJ1-3	13	CASSPQGGNTIYF	TGTGCCAGCAGTCCTCAGGGGGGAAACACCATATATTTT
-	-	TRBV27	TRBJ2-3	15	CASRPQGPLTDTQYF	TGTGCCAGCCGCCCCCAGGGCCCACTCACAGATACGCAGTATTTT
-	TRBD1	TRBV4-3	TRBJ2-1	15	CASSLGTGGFNEQFF	TGCGCCAGCAGCCTCGGGACAGGGGGCTTCAATGAGCAGTTCTTC
-	TRBD1	TRBV3-1/TRBV3-2	TRBJ1-2	13	CASSLGTAYGYTF	TGTGCCAGCAGCCTTGGGACAGCTTATGGCTACACCTTC
-	TRBD1	TRBV19	TRBJ1-3	13	CASRGQSGNTIYF	TGTGCCAGTAGGGGACAGTCTGGAAACACCATATATTTT
-	-	TRBV7-6	TRBJ2-1	17	CASSYVSGRLSYNEQFF	TGTGCCAGCAGCTACGTAAGCGGAAGACTCTCCTACAATGAGCAGTTCTTC
-	TRBD2	TRBV19	TRBJ2-1	15	CASSPLAGSYNEQFF	TGTGCCAGTAGCCCACTAGCGGGATCCTACAATGAGCAGTTCTTC
-	-	TRBV19	TRBJ2-2	13	CASSINGNGELFF	TGTGCCAGTAGTATCAACGGGAACGGGGAGCTGTTTTTT
-	TRBD1	TRBV19	TRBJ1-2	11	CASSFQGAYTF	TGTGCCAGTAGCTTCCAGGGGGCCTACACCTTC
-	TRBD1	TRBV7-9	TRBJ2-2	16	CASSSTGGLNTGELFF	TGTGCCAGCAGCTCGACAGGGGGCCTGAACACCGGGGAGCTGTTTTTT
-	TRBD1	TRBV11-2	TRBJ2-3	16	CASSLRTGSGTDTQYF	TGTGCCAGCAGCTTAAGGACAGGGAGTGGGACAGATACGCAGTATTTT
-	TRBD1	TRBV3-1/TRBV3-2	TRBJ1-2	14	CASSQEDRGYGYTF	TGTGCCAGCAGCCAAGAGGACAGGGGATATGGCTACACCTTC
-	-	TRBV7-8	TRBJ1-1	14	CASSLDRANTEAFF	TGTGCCAGCAGCTTAGACAGGGCGAACACTGAAGCTTTCTTT
-	TRBD1	TRBV7-9	TRBJ1-1	16	CASSARTGGAFMSAFF	TGTGCCAGCAGCGCGAGGACAGGGGGCGCATTTATGTCAGCTTTCTTT
-	TRBD1	TRBV5-1	TRBJ2-7	15	CASRAGTGVSYEQYF	TGCGCCAGCAGAGCTGGGACAGGGGTCTCCTACGAGCAGTACTTC
-	-	TRBV5-5	TRBJ2-2	13	CASSSTFREELFF	TGTGCCAGCAGCTCAACTTTCCGGGAGGAGCTGTTTTTT
once	TRBD1	TRBV7-2	TRBJ2-5	16	CASSLSLAGGQETQYF	TGTGCCAGCAGCTTAAGTCTGGCAGGGGGCCAAGAGACCCAGTACTTC